This TCR beta chain was obtained from a study of cytomegalovirus exposure and HLA in healthy donors. PCR amplification relied on 60 Vbeta primers (plus 13 Jbeta primers). Produced via immunoSEQ multiplex PCR; TCRdb's table is partial and in-frame only. Among 150,000 to 200,000 clones, 75% to 85% were seen once, and the ten largest hold over 4.5%. With regard to this clone: Its antigen is as yet unknown.

CDR3 length equals 14 residues. Germline values: CDR1 SQVTM, CDR2 ANQGSEA. J was trimmed by 4 bases and V by 6 bases; bases with no gene match: 10. General study results and limits: In a later analysis, productive TCRs from donors in an Asian-associated ancestry cluster reportedly carried fewer N-insertions than the cohort mean.

The material sequenced was PBMCs. This receptor was identified in a woman under 30 in good health and CMV-seropositive. The genes are TRBV29-1 and TRBJ1-1, with TRBD1 matching 8 bases. For the CDR3, the DNA is TGCAGCGTATACTTACAGGGGGTAGGCACTGAAGCTTTCTTT. It translates to CSVYLQGVGTEAFF.